The 3 T cell receptor beta chains listed next were all sequenced from one sample in a study of T cells after yellow fever vaccination. TCRdb used MiXCR to reprocess the 5' RACE reads, holding one entry per CDR3 protein. This table has about 500,000 distinct CDR3 sequences, 17% appearing once. The sample here was PBMCs, taken about 5 days after the first yellow fever vaccination. The receptor source for this set is a man younger than 35 who received the YFV17D yellow fever vaccine.

The V call is TRBV29-1, the J call TRBJ1-1, with unresolved D. The CDR3 length is 10 residues. V was cut by 4 bases and J by 4 bases, with 4 bases left in between. Germline-derived CDR1 and CDR2 are SQVTM and ANQGSEA. The CDR3: CSVVPTEAFF. In nucleotides, the CDR3 is TGCAGCGTTGTCCCCACTGAAGCTTTCTTT.

This clonotype was seen a handful of times. The chain uses TRBV6-2 or TRBV6-3 and TRBJ2-5; 11 bases are a match to TRBD2. This CDR3 has 15 residues. The junction had 6 bases not matched to a gene; V was cut back by 4 bases and J by 5 bases. Germline CDR1 and CDR2: MNHEY and SVGEGT. CDR3 sequence reads: CASSFSGGAYETQYF. The CDR3 bases are TGTGCCAGCAGTTTTAGCGGGGGGGCCTACGAGACCCAGTACTTC.

This chain uses TRBV15 with TRBJ2-6, with 9 bases lining up with TRBD1. The CDR3 loop spans 17 amino acids. The germline V gene encodes CDR1 LNHNV and CDR2 YYDKDF (reference sequence). V trimming: 6 bases; J trimming: 3 bases; junction bases outside the gene matches: 9. CDR3 region: CATSRQGGFFGANVLTF. The CDR3 DNA reads TGTGCCACCAGTCGACAGGGGGGGTTTTTTGGGGCCAACGTCCTGACTTTC.